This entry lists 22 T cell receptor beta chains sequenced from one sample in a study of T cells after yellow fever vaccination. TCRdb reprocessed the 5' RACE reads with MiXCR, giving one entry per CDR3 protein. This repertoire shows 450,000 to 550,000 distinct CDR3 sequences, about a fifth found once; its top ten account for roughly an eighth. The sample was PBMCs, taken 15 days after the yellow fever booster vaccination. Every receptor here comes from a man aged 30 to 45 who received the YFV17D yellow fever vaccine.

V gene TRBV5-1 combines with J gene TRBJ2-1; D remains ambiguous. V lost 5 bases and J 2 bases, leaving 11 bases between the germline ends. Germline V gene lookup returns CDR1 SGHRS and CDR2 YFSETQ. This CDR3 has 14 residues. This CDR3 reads CASRKDGPYNEQFF. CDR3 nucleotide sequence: TGCGCCAGCAGAAAGGACGGCCCCTACAATGAGCAGTTCTTC.

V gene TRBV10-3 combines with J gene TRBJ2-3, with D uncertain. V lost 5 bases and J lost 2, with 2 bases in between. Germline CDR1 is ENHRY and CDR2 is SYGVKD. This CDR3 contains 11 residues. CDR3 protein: CAISSTDTQYF. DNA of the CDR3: TGTGCCATCAGTTCCACAGATACGCAGTATTTT.

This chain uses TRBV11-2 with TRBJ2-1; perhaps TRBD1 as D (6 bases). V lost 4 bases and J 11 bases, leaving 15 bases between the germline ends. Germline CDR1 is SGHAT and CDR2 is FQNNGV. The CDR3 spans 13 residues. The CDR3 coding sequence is TGTGCCAGCAGCTCTACAGAGACAGGCCAGCAGTTCTTC. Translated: CASSSTETGQQFF.

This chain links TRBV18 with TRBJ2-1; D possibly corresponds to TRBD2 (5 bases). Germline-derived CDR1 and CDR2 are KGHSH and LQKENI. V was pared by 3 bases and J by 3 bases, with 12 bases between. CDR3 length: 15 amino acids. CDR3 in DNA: TGTGCCAGCTCACCGGCCGGGGAGTACTACAATGAGCAGTTCTTC. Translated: CASSPAGEYYNEQFF. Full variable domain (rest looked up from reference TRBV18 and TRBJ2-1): NAGVMQNPRHLVRRRGQEARLRCSPMKGHSHVYWYRQLPEEGLKFMVYLQKENIIDESGMPKERFSAEFPKEGPSILRIQQVVRGDSAAYFCASSPAGEYYNEQFFGPGTRLTVL.

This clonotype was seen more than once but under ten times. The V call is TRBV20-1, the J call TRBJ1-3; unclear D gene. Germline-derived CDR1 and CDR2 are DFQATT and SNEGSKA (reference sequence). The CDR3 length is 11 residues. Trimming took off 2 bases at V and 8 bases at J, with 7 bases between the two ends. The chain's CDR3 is CSARRGDTIYF. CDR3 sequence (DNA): TGCAGTGCTAGACGCGGGGACACCATATATTTT.

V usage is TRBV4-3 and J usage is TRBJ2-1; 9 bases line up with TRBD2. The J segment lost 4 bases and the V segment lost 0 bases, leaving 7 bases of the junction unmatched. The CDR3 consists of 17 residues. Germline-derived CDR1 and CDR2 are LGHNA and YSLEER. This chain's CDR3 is CASSQDRSLAGYNEQFF. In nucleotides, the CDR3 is TGCGCCAGCAGCCAAGATCGGAGCCTAGCGGGGTACAATGAGCAGTTCTTC.

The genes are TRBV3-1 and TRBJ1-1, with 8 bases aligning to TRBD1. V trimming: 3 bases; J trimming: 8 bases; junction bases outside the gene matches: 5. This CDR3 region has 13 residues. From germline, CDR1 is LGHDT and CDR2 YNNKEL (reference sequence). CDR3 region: CASSQGQAYEAFF. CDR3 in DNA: TGTGCCAGCAGCCAGGGACAGGCCTACGAAGCTTTCTTT.

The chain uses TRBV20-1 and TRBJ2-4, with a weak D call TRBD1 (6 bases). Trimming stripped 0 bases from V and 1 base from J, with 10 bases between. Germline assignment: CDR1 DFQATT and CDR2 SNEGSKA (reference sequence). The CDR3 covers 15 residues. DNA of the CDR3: TGCAGTGCTAGAGAAGGGACAAGGGCCAAAAACATTCAGTACTTC. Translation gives CSAREGTRAKNIQYF.

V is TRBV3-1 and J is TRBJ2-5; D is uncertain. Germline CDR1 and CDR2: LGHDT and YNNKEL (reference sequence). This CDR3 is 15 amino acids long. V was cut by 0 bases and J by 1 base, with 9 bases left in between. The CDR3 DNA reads TGTGCCAGCAGCCAAGATCGAAGAAGCCAAGAGACCCAGTACTTC. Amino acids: CASSQDRRSQETQYF.

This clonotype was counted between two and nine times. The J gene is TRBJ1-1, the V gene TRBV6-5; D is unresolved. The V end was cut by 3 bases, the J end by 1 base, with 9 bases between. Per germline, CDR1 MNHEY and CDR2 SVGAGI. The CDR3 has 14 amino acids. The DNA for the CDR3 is TGTGCCAGCAGTTATCAGCGGGGGAACACTGAAGCTTTCTTT. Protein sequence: CASSYQRGNTEAFF.

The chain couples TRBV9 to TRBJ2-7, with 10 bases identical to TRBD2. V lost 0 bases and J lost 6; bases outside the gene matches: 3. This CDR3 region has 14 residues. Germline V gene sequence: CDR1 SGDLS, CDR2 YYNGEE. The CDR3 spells CASSVGAGGPEQYF. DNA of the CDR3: TGTGCCAGCAGCGTAGGAGCGGGAGGGCCCGAGCAGTACTTC.

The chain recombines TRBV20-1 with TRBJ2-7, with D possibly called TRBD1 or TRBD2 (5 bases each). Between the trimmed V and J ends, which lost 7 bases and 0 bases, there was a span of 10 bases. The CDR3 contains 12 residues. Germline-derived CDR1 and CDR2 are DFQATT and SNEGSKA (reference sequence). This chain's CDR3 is CSGGRSSYEQYF. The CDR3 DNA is TGCAGTGGGGGACGGAGCTCCTACGAGCAGTACTTC.

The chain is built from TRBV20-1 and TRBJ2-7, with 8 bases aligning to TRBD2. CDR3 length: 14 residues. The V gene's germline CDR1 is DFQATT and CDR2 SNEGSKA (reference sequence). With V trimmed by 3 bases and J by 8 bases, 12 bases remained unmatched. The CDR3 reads CSARVPAGEDQQYF. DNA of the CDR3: TGCAGTGCTAGGGTCCCAGCGGGGGAGGACCAGCAGTACTTC.

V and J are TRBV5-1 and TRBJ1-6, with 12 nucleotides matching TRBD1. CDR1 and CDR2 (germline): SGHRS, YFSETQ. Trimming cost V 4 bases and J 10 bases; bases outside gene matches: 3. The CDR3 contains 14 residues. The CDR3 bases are TGCGCCAGCAGCCAGGGACAGGGGGCCTCACCCCTCCACTTT. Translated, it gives CASSQGQGASPLHF. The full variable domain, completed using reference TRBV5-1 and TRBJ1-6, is KAGVTQTPRYLIKTRGQQVTLSCSPISGHRSVSWYQQTPGQGLQFLFEYFSETQRNKGNFPGRFSGRQFSNSRSEMNVSTLELGDSALYLCASSQGQGASPLHFGNGTRLTVT.

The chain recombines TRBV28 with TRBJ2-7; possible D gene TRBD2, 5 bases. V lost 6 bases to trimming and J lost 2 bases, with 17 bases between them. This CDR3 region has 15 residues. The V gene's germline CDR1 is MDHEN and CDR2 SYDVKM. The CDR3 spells CASRPSDLGAYEQYF. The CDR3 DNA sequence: TGTGCCAGCAGACCATCGGACCTCGGGGCCTACGAGCAGTACTTC.

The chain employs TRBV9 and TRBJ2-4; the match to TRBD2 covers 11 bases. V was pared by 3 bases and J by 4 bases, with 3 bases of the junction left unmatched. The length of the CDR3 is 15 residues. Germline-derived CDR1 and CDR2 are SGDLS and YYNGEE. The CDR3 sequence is CASSAGTSGKNIQYF. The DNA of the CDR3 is TGTGCCAGCAGCGCCGGGACTAGCGGAAAAAACATTCAGTACTTC. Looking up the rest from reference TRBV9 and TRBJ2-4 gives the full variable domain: DSGVTQTPKHLITATGQRVTLRCSPRSGDLSVYWYQQSLDQGLQFLIQYYNGEERAKGNILERFSAQQFPDLHSELNLSSLELGDSALYFCASSAGTSGKNIQYFGAGTRLSVL.

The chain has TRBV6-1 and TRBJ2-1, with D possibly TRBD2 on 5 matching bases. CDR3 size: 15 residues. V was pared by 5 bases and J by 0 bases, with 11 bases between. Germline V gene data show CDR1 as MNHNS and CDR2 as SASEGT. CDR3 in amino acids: CASSIARSSYNEQFF. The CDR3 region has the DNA TGTGCCAGCAGTATAGCGCGCAGCTCCTACAATGAGCAGTTCTTC.

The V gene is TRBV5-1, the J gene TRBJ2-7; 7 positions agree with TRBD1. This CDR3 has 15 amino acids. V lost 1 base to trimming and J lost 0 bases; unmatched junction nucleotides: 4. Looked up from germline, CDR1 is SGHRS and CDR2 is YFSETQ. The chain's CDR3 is CASSLLQGSSYEQYF. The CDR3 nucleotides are TGCGCCAGCAGCTTGTTACAGGGGAGCTCCTACGAGCAGTACTTC.

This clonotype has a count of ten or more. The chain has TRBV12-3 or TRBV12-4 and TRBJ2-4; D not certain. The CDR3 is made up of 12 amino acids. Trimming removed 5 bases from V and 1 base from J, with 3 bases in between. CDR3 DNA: TGTGCCAGCAGTCCTGCCAAAAACATTCAGTACTTC. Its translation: CASSPAKNIQYF.

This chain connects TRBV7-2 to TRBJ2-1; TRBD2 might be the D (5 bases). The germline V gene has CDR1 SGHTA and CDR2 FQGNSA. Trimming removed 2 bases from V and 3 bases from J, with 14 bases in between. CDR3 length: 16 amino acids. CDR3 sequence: CASSLLLSSHYNEQFF. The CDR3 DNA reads TGTGCCAGCAGCTTACTCCTCTCTAGCCACTACAATGAGCAGTTCTTC.

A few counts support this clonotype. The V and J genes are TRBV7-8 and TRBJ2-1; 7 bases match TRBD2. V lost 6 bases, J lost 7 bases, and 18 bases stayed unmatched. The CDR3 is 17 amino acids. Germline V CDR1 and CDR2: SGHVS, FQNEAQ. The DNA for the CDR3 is TGTGCCAGCAGTTTCCCTGGGGGAGGGAGGGCTCTTAATGAGCAGTTCTTC. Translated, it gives CASSFPGGGRALNEQFF.

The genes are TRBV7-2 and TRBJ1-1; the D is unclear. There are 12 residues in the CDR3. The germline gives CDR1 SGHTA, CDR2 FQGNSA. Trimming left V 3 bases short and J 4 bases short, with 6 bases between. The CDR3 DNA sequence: TGTGCCAGCAGCTTCTATGGCACTGAAGCTTTCTTT. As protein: CASSFYGTEAFF. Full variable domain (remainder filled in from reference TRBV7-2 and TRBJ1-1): GAGVSQSPSNKVTEKGKDVELRCDPISGHTALYWYRQSLGQGLEFLIYFQGNSAPDKSGLPSDRFSAERTGGSVSTLTIQRTQQEDSAVYLCASSFYGTEAFFGQGTRLTVV.